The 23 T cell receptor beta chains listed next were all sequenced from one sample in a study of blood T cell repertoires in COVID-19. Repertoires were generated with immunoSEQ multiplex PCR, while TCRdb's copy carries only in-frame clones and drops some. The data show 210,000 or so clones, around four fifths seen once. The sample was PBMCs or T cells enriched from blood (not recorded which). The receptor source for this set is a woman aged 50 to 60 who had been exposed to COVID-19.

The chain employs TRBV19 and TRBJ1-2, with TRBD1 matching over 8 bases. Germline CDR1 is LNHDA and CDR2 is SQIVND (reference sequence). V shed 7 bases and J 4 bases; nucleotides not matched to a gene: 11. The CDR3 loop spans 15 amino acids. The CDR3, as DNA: TGTGCCAGTACACTGACAGGGGATAGGAGCTATGGCTACACCTTC. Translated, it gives CASTLTGDRSYGYTF.

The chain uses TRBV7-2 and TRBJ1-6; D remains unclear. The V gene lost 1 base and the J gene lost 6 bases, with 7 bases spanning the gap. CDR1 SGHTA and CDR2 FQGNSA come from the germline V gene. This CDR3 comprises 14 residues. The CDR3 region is CASSLEAVNSPLHF. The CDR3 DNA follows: TGTGCCAGCAGCTTAGAAGCGGTTAATTCACCCCTCCACTTT.

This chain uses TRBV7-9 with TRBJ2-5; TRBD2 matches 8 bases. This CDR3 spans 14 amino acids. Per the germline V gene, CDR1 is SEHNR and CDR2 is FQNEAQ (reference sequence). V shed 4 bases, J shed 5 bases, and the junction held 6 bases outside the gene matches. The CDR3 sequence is CASSWGLEMETQYF. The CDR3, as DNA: TGTGCCAGCAGCTGGGGACTAGAAATGGAGACCCAGTACTTC.

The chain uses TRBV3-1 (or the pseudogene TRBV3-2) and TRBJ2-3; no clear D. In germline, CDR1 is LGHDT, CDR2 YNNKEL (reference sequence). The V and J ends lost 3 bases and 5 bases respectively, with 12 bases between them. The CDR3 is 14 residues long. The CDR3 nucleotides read TGTGCCAGCAGCCATTCGCGGAAGAGAGATACGCAGTATTTT. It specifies CASSHSRKRDTQYF.

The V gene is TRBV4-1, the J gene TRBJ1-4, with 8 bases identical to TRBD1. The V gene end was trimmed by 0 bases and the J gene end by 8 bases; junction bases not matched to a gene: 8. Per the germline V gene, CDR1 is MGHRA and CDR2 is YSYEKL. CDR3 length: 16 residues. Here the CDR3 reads CASSQEDTGGYEKLFF. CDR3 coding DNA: TGCGCCAGCAGCCAAGAAGACACAGGGGGTTACGAAAAACTGTTTTTT.

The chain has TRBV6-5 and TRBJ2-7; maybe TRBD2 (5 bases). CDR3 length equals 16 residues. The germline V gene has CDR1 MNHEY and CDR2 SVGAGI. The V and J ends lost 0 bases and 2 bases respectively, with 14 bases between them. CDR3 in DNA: TGTGCCAGCAGTTACTCGAGTCAGGTCGGGGCCTACGAGCAGTACTTC. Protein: CASSYSSQVGAYEQYF.

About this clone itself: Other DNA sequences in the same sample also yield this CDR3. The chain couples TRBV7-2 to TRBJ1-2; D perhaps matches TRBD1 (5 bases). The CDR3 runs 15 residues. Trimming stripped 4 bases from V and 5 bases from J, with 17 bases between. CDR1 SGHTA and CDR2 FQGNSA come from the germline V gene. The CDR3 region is CASSWDGGGRYGYTF. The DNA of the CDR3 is TGTGCCAGCAGCTGGGACGGGGGGGGTCGGTATGGCTACACCTTC.

CDR3 sequence reads: CATSAPVGGDAASYGYTF. CDR3 nucleotides: TGTGCCACCAGCGCCCCCGTGGGGGGGGACGCTGCCTCATATGGCTACACCTTC. The rearrangement links TRBV24-1 to TRBJ1-2, with D perhaps TRBD1 (5 bases). The length of the CDR3 is 18 residues. Per germline, CDR1 KGHDR and CDR2 SFDVKD. Trimming shortened V by 7 bases and J by 5 bases, and 28 bases separated the two germline ends.

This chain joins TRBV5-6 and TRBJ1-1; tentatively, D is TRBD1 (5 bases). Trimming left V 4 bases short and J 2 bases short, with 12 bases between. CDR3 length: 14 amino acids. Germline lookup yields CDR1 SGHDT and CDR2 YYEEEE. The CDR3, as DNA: TGTGCCAGCAGCCCCGGAGGGGATAACACTGAAGCTTTCTTT. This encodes CASSPGGDNTEAFF. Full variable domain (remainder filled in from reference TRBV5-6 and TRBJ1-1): DAGVTQSPTHLIKTRGQQVTLRCSPKSGHDTVSWYQQALGQGPQFIFQYYEEEERQRGNFPDRFSGHQFPNYSSELNVNALLLGDSALYLCASSPGGDNTEAFFGQGTRLTVV.

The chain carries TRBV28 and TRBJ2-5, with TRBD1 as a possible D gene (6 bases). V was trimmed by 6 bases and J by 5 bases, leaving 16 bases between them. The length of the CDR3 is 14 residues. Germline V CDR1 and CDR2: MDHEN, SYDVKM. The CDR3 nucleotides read TGTGCCAGCAGGCCTTCAGGGGTTCAGGAGACCCAGTACTTC. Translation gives CASRPSGVQETQYF. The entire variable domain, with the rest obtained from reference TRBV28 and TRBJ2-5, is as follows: DVKVTQSSRYLVKRTGEKVFLECVQDMDHENMFWYRQDPGLGLRLIYFSYDVKMKEKGDIPEGYSVSREKKERFSLILESASTNQTSMYLCASRPSGVQETQYFGPGTRLLVL.

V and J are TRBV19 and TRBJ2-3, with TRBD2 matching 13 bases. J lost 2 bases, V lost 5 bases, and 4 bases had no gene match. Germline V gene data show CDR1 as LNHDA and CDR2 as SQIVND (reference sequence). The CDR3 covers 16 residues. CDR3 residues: CASSSGLAGVTDTQYF. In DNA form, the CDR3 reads TGTGCCAGTAGTTCAGGACTAGCGGGAGTCACAGATACGCAGTATTTT.

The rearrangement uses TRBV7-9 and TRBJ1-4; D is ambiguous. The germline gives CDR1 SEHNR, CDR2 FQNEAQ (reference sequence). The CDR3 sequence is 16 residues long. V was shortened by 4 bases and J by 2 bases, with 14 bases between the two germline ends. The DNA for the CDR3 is TGTGCCAGCAGCTCCCGCCGGGGTGGGACTAATGAAAAACTGTTTTTT. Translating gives CASSSRRGGTNEKLFF.

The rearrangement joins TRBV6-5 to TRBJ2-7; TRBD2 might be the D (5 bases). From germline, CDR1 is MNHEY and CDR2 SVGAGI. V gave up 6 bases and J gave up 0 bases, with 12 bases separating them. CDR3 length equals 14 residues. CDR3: CASRKEGVSYEQYF. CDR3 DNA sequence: TGTGCCAGCAGGAAAGAGGGAGTCTCCTACGAGCAGTACTTC.

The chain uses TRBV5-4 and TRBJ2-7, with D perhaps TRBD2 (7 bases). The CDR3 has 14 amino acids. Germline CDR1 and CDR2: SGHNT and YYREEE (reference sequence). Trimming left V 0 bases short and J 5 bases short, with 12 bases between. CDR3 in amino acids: CASSLEGGNNEQYF. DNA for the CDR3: TGTGCCAGCAGCTTGGAGGGGGGGAACAACGAGCAGTACTTC.

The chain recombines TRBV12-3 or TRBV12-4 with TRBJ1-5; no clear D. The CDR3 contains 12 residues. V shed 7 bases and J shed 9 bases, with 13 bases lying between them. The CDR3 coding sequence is TGTGCCAGCATCAAGGGAGCCGGGCCCCAGCATTTT. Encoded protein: CASIKGAGPQHF.

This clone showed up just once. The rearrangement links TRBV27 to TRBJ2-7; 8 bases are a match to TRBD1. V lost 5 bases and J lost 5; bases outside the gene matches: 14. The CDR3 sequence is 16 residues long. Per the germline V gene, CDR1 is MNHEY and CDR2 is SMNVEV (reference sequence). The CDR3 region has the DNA TGTGCCAGCAGTGCTACCCCGGGACAGGTCAGGAACGAGCAGTACTTC. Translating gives CASSATPGQVRNEQYF.

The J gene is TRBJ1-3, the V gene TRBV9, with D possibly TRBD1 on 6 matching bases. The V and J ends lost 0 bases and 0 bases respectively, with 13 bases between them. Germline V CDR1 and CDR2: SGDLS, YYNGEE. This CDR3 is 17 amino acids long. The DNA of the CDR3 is TGTGCCAGCAGCGTAGGGCAGGGGAGACTCTCTGGAAACACCATATATTTT. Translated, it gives CASSVGQGRLSGNTIYF.

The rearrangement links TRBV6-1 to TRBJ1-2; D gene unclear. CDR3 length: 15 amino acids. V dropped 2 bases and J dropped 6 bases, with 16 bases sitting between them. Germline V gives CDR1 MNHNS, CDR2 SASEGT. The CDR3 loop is CASSEIQWAPDGYTF. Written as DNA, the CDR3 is TGTGCCAGCAGTGAAATACAATGGGCCCCGGATGGCTACACCTTC.

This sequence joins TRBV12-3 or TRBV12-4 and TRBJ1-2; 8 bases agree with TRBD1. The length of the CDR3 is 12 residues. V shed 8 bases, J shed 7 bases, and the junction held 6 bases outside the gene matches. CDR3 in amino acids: CASRQGASGYTF. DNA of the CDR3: TGTGCCAGCCGCCAGGGGGCAAGTGGCTACACCTTC.

The CDR3 DNA follows: TGTGCCAGCTCAGGGACAGCCCTACCATCTGGGGCCAACGTCCTGACTTTC. As protein: CASSGTALPSGANVLTF. The V gene is TRBV18, the J gene TRBJ2-6, with TRBD1 matching over 7 bases. The CDR3 is 17 residues long. The V and J ends lost 5 bases and 1 base, in that order; junction bases with no gene match: 8. Germline CDR1 reads KGHSH; CDR2 reads LQKENI.

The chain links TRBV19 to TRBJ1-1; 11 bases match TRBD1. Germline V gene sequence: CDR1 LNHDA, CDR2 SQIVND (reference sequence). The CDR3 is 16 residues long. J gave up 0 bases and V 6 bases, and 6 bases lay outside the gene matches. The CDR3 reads CASSAGTGGLNTEAFF. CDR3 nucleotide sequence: TGTGCCAGTAGCGCTGGGACAGGGGGATTGAACACTGAAGCTTTCTTT. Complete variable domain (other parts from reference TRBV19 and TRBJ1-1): DGGITQSPKYLFRKEGQNVTLSCEQNLNHDAMYWYRQDPGQGLRLIYYSQIVNDFQKGDIAEGYSVSREKKESFPLTVTSAQKNPTAFYLCASSAGTGGLNTEAFFGQGTRLTVV.

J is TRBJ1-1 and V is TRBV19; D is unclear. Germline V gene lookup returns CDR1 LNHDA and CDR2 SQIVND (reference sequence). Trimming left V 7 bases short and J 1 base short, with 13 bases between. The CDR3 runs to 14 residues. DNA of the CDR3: TGTGCCAGTACATTTCGGGGAGGGAACACTGAAGCTTTCTTT. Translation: CASTFRGGNTEAFF.

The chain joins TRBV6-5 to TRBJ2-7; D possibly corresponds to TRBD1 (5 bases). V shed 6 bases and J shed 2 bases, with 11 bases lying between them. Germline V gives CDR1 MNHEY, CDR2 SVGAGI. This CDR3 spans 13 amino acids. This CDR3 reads CASSRDSAYEQYF. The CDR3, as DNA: TGTGCCAGCAGCAGGGATAGTGCCTACGAGCAGTACTTC.